Below, 25 T cell receptor beta chains from the same sample are listed, as sequenced in a study of T cells in Graves' hyperthyroidism and ophthalmopathy. TCR beta CDR3 region amplification was performed from RNA transcripts. HTBI primers were the set used in a first-round RT-PCR of the TCR CDR3. TCRdb used MiXCR to reprocess the multiplex PCR reads, holding one entry per CDR3 protein. The repertoire holds under 400,000 distinct CDR3 sequences, with 18% as singletons. The sample consisted of blood. The receptor source for this set is a woman aged 50 to 60 with Graves' hyperthyroidism.

This chain uses TRBV19 with TRBJ2-7; D is possibly TRBD2 (5 bases). The CDR3 covers 14 residues. Looked up from germline, CDR1 is LNHDA and CDR2 is SQIVND (reference sequence). Trimming removed 1 base from V and 7 bases from J, with 14 bases in between. The chain's CDR3 is CASSIAWPTGEQYV. In DNA form, the CDR3 reads TGTGCCAGTAGTATAGCTTGGCCCACGGGGGAGCAGTACGTC.

Many counts were recorded for this clonotype. The genes are TRBV5-5 and TRBJ1-6, with TRBD1 identical over 8 bases. In germline, CDR1 is SGHKS, CDR2 YYEKEE (reference sequence). Unmatched junction bases numbered 11, after V lost 4 bases and J lost 8 bases. The CDR3 length is 16 residues. The DNA of the CDR3 is TGTGCCAGCAGCCCATCAGGGGGCCTCAGCCATTCACCCCTCCACTTT. This gives the protein CASSPSGGLSHSPLHF.

Many counts were recorded for this clonotype. The V gene is TRBV20-1, the J gene TRBJ1-1; the D is unclear. Per the germline V gene, CDR1 is DFQATT and CDR2 is SNEGSKA (reference sequence). The CDR3 length is 13 residues. V lost 0 bases and J lost 0, with 5 bases in between. CDR3 coding DNA: TGCAGTGCTAGAGATCAGTTGAACACTGAAGCTTTCTTT. The encoded protein is CSARDQLNTEAFF.

This clonotype was counted many times. The chain uses TRBV2 and TRBJ2-7; D possibly corresponds to TRBD2 (6 bases). This CDR3 is 14 amino acids long. Trimming pared 4 bases from V and 3 bases from J, leaving 13 bases between. In germline, CDR1 is SNHLY, CDR2 FYNNEI. CDR3 bases: TGTGCCAGCAGTGGGACCGGGACTTACTACGAGCAGTACTTC. Encoded protein: CASSGTGTYYEQYF.

This clonotype was found many times. V is TRBV11-3 and J is TRBJ2-1, with D perhaps matching TRBD1 or TRBD2 (5 bases each). V dropped 5 bases and J dropped 3 bases, with 11 bases sitting between them. This CDR3 contains 14 residues. Germline loops: CDR1 SGHNT, CDR2 YENEEA. The CDR3 is CASSLGTLYNEQFF. The CDR3 nucleotides are TGTGCCAGCAGCCTGGGGACCCTCTACAATGAGCAGTTCTTC. The full variable domain, completed using reference TRBV11-3 and TRBJ2-1, is EAGVVQSPRYKIIEKKQPVAFWCNPISGHNTLYWYLQNLGQGPELLIRYENEEAVDDSQLPKDRFSAERLKGVDSTLKIQPAELGDSAVYLCASSLGTLYNEQFFGPGTRLTVL.

At least ten counts were recorded for this clonotype. In DNA form, the CDR3 reads TGTGCCAGCAGCTTAGCGGCAGGGTACACTGAAGCTTTCTTT. Its translation: CASSLAAGYTEAFF. The chain uses TRBV7-8 and TRBJ1-1; D might be TRBD1 (5 bases). The ends were cut back, 0 bases at V and 3 bases at J, with 8 bases in the middle. The CDR3 contains 14 residues. Germline CDR1 SGHVS, CDR2 FQNEAQ.

A word on this clonotype: The junction shows a germline mismatch at one end, possibly a read error. The chain's CDR3 is CASSPGGYNGQFF. The CDR3, as DNA: TGTGCCAGCAGCCCAGGGGGTTACAATGGGCAGTTCTTC. This rearrangement joins TRBV6-2 or TRBV6-3 to TRBJ2-1; 7 bases align to TRBD1. From germline, CDR1 is MNHEY and CDR2 SVGEGT. There are 13 residues in the CDR3.

This clonotype appeared many times. The V and J genes are TRBV27 and TRBJ2-7; 10 bases line up with TRBD2. Germline assignment: CDR1 MNHEY and CDR2 SMNVEV (reference sequence). The CDR3 spans 14 residues. Trimming at V came to 2 bases and at J to 5 bases, leaving 3 bases not matched to a gene. The CDR3 DNA reads TGTGCCAGCAGTTTAAGCGGGGGGGCCGACGAGCAGTACGTC. Translating gives CASSLSGGADEQYV.

The rearrangement links TRBV6-1 to TRBJ2-1; D is ambiguous. The CDR3 consists of 12 residues. The germline V gene encodes CDR1 MNHNS and CDR2 SASEGT. V lost 6 bases to trimming and J lost 8 bases, with 11 bases between them. The CDR3 is CASSLHKDEQFF. The CDR3 nucleotides read TGTGCCAGCAGCCTCCATAAGGATGAGCAGTTCTTC.

This clonotype was detected ten times or more. This chain uses TRBV7-9 with TRBJ2-3; TRBD1 matches at 8 bases. The ends lost 7 bases at V and 1 base at J; junction bases unmatched: 7. The V gene's germline CDR1 is SEHNR and CDR2 FQNEAQ (reference sequence). The CDR3 is made up of 15 amino acids. CDR3 residues: CASTTPTGGTDTQYF. CDR3 nucleotide sequence: TGTGCCAGCACAACCCCGACAGGGGGCACAGATACGCAGTATTTT.

This clonotype was counted a few times. One junction end does not reproduce the germline sequence, and a read error may be involved. The V gene is TRBV7-7, the J gene TRBJ2-1; 10 nucleotides align to TRBD2. This CDR3 comprises 15 residues. The germline CDR1 and CDR2 sequences are SSHAT and FNYEAQ (reference sequence). Written as DNA, the CDR3 is TGTGCTAGCAGCTCGGTCCTAGCGGGAGTCAATGAGCAGTTCTTC. Translation: CASSSVLAGVNEQFF.

This clonotype occurred a few times. The gene calls are TRBV6-4 and TRBJ1-4; weak D call: TRBD1 (5 bases). The CDR3 is 13 amino acids. CDR1 and CDR2 from the germline V gene are MRHNA and SNTAGT. Trimming took 4 bases from V and 13 from J, leaving 16 bases between them. CDR3: CASSGDWNRPLFF. DNA of the CDR3: TGTGCCAGCAGTGGGGATTGGAACAGGCCACTGTTTTTT.

The chain combines TRBV3-1 with TRBJ1-2; unclear D gene. CDR1 LGHDT and CDR2 YNNKEL come from the germline V gene (reference sequence). Trimming removed 3 bases from V and 4 bases from J, with 9 bases in between. The CDR3 contains 13 residues. The CDR3 reads CASSQASGYGYTF. DNA for the CDR3: TGTGCCAGCAGCCAGGCGTCAGGCTATGGCTACACCTTC.

The rearrangement joins TRBV12-3 or TRBV12-4 to TRBJ1-2; D unclear. V lost 0 bases, J lost 6 bases, and 8 bases lay in between. This CDR3 region has 13 residues. DNA for the CDR3: TGTGCCAGCAGTTTAGCGACGAGTGATGGCTACACCTTC. Protein product: CASSLATSDGYTF.

The chain combines TRBV6-5 with TRBJ2-1, with 9 bases matching TRBD2. The V gene's germline CDR1 is MNHEY and CDR2 SVGAGI. This CDR3 is built from 15 residues. V lost 4 bases to trimming and J lost 3 bases; unmatched junction nucleotides: 4. This CDR3 reads CASSSSTSGYNEQFF. CDR3 sequence (DNA): TGTGCCAGCAGTTCCTCGACTAGCGGCTACAATGAGCAGTTCTTC.

This clonotype was seen only a few times. V usage is TRBV9 and J usage is TRBJ1-3, with a weak D call TRBD1 (5 bases). The V and J ends lost 4 bases and 0 bases respectively, with 14 bases between them. The CDR3 is 16 residues long. CDR1 is SGDLS and CDR2 is YYNGEE in the germline V gene. The CDR3 nucleotides are TGTGCCAGCAGCATCGGGACGGTCCTCTCTGGAAACACCATATATTTT. This translates into CASSIGTVLSGNTIYF.

This clonotype was observed at least ten times. The V gene is TRBV6-5, the J gene TRBJ2-7; TRBD1 agrees at 8 bases. CDR3 length: 14 amino acids. The V and J ends lost 3 bases and 7 bases, in that order; junction bases with no gene match: 8. The germline V gene has CDR1 MNHEY and CDR2 SVGAGI. The CDR3 region is CASSYSQGAGEQYV. CDR3 coding DNA: TGTGCCAGCAGTTATAGTCAGGGGGCTGGAGAGCAGTACGTC.

The rearrangement links TRBV19 to TRBJ1-1; 7 nucleotides align to TRBD1. The CDR3 is made up of 14 amino acids. Germline V lookup: CDR1 LNHDA, CDR2 SQIVND (reference sequence). J gave up 0 bases and V 4 bases, and 2 bases lay outside the gene matches. The chain's CDR3 is CASSTGQMNTEAFF. In DNA, the CDR3 is TGTGCCAGTAGTACGGGACAGATGAACACTGAAGCTTTCTTT. The full variable domain, with the rest looked up from reference TRBV19 and TRBJ1-1, is DGGITQSPKYLFRKEGQNVTLSCEQNLNHDAMYWYRQDPGQGLRLIYYSQIVNDFQKGDIAEGYSVSREKKESFPLTVTSAQKNPTAFYLCASSTGQMNTEAFFGQGTRLTVV.

J is TRBJ2-1 and V is TRBV25-1; the D is unclear. Trimming cost V 6 bases and J 6 bases, with 18 bases left between them. This CDR3 region has 15 residues. The germline CDR1 and CDR2 sequences are MGHDK and SYGVNS. The CDR3 sequence: CASREPSSMGNEQFF. CDR3 nucleotides: TGTGCCAGCAGGGAACCCAGTAGTATGGGCAATGAGCAGTTCTTC.

This clonotype was observed many times. This rearrangement joins TRBV3-1 to TRBJ1-2, with 7 nucleotides matching TRBD1. The CDR3 extends over 14 amino acids. Germline V gene data show CDR1 as LGHDT and CDR2 as YNNKEL (reference sequence). Trimming cost V 1 base and J 7 bases; bases outside gene matches: 6. CDR3 sequence: CASSQAGTESGYTF. CDR3 nucleotide sequence: TGTGCCAGCAGCCAAGCCGGGACAGAATCTGGCTACACCTTC.

The genes are TRBV9 and TRBJ1-1, with D unclear. This CDR3 comprises 15 residues. V was cut by 0 bases and J by 3 bases, with 12 bases left in between. CDR1 is SGDLS, CDR2 YYNGEE, per germline. In DNA form, the CDR3 reads TGTGCCAGCAGCGTAGTATCCAGCGCGTACACTGAAGCTTTCTTT. Translation: CASSVVSSAYTEAFF.

This clonotype was counted a few times. The rearrangement joins TRBV6-1 to TRBJ2-4; a possible D gene is TRBD1 (6 bases). Trimming removed 5 bases from V and 0 bases from J, with 11 bases in between. Germline assignment: CDR1 MNHNS and CDR2 SASEGT. The CDR3 length is 15 residues. For the CDR3, the DNA is TGTGCCAGCAGTCCTGACAGGTTAGCCAAAAACATTCAGTACTTC. Encoded protein: CASSPDRLAKNIQYF.

Many counts were recorded for this clonotype. The chain combines TRBV18 with TRBJ2-3; a weak D match, TRBD2 (6 bases). The V gene's germline CDR1 is KGHSH and CDR2 LQKENI. V lost 1 base and J lost 2, with 7 bases in between. This CDR3 comprises 14 residues. CDR3: CASSPQGLTDTQYF. Here the CDR3 DNA reads TGTGCCAGCTCACCACAGGGACTCACAGATACGCAGTATTTT.

The chain links TRBV6-4 to TRBJ2-3, with 16 bases identical to TRBD2. After removal of 2 bases from V and 4 bases from J, the junction contained 3 bases not matched to a gene. From germline, CDR1 is MRHNA and CDR2 SNTAGT. The CDR3 has 17 amino acids. As DNA, the CDR3 is TGTGCCAGCAGTGACCCGGGGACTAGCGGGAGGGCAGATACGCAGTATTTT. Translating gives CASSDPGTSGRADTQYF.

The gene calls are TRBV20-1 and TRBJ1-5; D is possibly TRBD1 (5 bases). Germline loops: CDR1 DFQATT, CDR2 SNEGSKA (reference sequence). Trimming cost V 0 bases and J 8 bases, with 17 bases left between them. The CDR3 sequence is 15 residues long. The chain's CDR3 is CSAREAGPEGEPQHF. CDR3 DNA: TGCAGTGCTAGAGAGGCGGGACCGGAAGGCGAGCCCCAGCATTTT.